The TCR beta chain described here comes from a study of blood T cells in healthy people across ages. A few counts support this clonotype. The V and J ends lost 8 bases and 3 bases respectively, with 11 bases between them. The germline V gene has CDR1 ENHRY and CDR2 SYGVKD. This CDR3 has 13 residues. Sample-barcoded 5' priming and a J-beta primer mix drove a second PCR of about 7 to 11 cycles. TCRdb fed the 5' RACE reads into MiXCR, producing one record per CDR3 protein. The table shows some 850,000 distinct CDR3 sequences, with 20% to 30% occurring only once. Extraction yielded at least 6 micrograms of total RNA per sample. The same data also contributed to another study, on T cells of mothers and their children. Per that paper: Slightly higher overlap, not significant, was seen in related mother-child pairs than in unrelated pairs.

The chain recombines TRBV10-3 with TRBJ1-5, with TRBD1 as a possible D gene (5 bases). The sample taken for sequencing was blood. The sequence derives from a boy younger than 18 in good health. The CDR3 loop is CAIGGTFNQPQHF. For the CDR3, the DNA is TGTGCCATCGGGGGGACCTTCAATCAGCCCCAGCATTTT.